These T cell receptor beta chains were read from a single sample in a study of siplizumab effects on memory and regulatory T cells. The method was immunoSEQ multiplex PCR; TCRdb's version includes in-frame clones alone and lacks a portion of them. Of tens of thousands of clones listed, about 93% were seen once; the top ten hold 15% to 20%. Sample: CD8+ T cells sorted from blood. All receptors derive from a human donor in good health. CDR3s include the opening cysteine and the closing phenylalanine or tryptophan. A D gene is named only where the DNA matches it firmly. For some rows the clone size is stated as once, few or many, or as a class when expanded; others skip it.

CASSDAGDGTDTQYF	TGTGCCAGCAGCGACGCGGGAGACGGCACAGATACGCAGTATTTT	15	TRBV7-9	TRBJ2-3	-	TRBD2
CASSLRESAVQETQYF	TGTGCCAGCAGCCTAAGAGAGAGTGCTGTCCAAGAGACCCAGTACTTC	16	TRBV9	TRBJ2-5	-	-
CASSAGQGLIWSGNTIYF	TGTGCCAGCAGCGCGGGACAGGGGTTGATATGGTCAGGAAACACCATATATTTT	18	TRBV7-3	TRBJ1-3	-	TRBD1
CASPPGPPPVNTEAFF	TGTGCCAGCCCACCCGGGCCTCCCCCGGTGAACACTGAAGCTTTCTTT	16	TRBV28	TRBJ1-1	-	-
CASSFNSGNTIYF	TGTGCCAGTAGTTTCAACTCTGGAAACACCATATATTTT	13	TRBV19	TRBJ1-3	-	-
CASSLGPSYLENTEAFF	TGTGCCAGCAGCCTGGGACCGTCTTATCTTGAGAACACTGAAGCTTTCTTT	17	TRBV5-8	TRBJ1-1	-	-
CASSTPDRRSYEQYF	TGTGCCAGCAGCACCCCTGACAGGAGGTCCTACGAGCAGTACTTC	15	TRBV7-9	TRBJ2-7	-	-
CASSQGKGRGWPGELFF	TGCGCCAGCAGCCAAGGGAAGGGGAGGGGGTGGCCCGGGGAGCTGTTTTTT	17	TRBV4-1	TRBJ2-2	-	-
CASSPWEGLSEQYF	TGTGCCAGCAGCCCATGGGAGGGGCTGAGCGAGCAGTACTTC	14	TRBV7-9	TRBJ2-7	few	TRBD2
CASSPQGPFSGANVLTF	TGTGCCAGCAGCCCACAGGGACCCTTCTCTGGGGCCAACGTCCTGACTTTC	17	TRBV27	TRBJ2-6	-	-
CASTERGRSYEQYF	TGTGCCAGCACCGAACGAGGGCGCTCCTACGAGCAGTACTTC	14	TRBV6-1	TRBJ2-7	-	-
CASAIGGPFEQYF	TGTGCCAGCGCCATCGGGGGGCCCTTCGAGCAGTACTTC	13	TRBV27	TRBJ2-7	-	-
CASSSLQGAEAFF	TGTGCCAGCAGTTCCCTACAGGGAGCTGAAGCTTTCTTT	13	TRBV28	TRBJ1-1	-	-
CASSLNRDRVHQPQHF	TGCGCCAGCAGCTTAAACCGGGACAGGGTTCATCAGCCCCAGCATTTT	16	TRBV5-1	TRBJ1-5	-	TRBD1
CASSLTGTAISYEQYF	TGTGCCAGCAGTTTAACCGGGACAGCCATATCCTACGAGCAGTACTTC	16	TRBV28	TRBJ2-7	-	TRBD1
CASSLEGRVYEQYF	TGTGCCAGCAGCTTGGAGGGCAGGGTCTACGAGCAGTACTTC	14	TRBV7-9	TRBJ2-7	-	-
CASSGTADTQYF	TGTGCCAGCAGTGGGACCGCGGATACGCAGTATTTT	12	TRBV6-1	TRBJ2-3	-	-
CASGDPYEQYF	TGTGCCAGCGGAGACCCCTACGAGCAGTACTTC	11	TRBV11-2	TRBJ2-7	-	-
CASSQDLGTGGVEQYF	TGCGCCAGCAGCCAAGATCTAGGGACAGGGGGCGTCGAGCAGTACTTC	16	TRBV4-1	TRBJ2-7	-	TRBD1
CASSPEGISYEQYF	TGTGCCAGCAGCCCGGAAGGGATATCCTACGAGCAGTACTTC	14	TRBV5-4	TRBJ2-7	-	-
CASSLTGDPQPQHF	TGTGCCAGCAGTCTTACAGGGGACCCTCAGCCCCAGCATTTT	14	TRBV28	TRBJ1-5	-	TRBD1
CASSFGQAYGYTF	TGTGCCAGCAGTTTTGGACAGGCTTATGGCTACACCTTC	13	TRBV6-6	TRBJ1-2	-	TRBD1
CASSLGAGELFF	TGTGCCAGCAGCTTGGGCGCAGGGGAGCTGTTTTTT	12	TRBV11-2	TRBJ2-2	-	-
CASSVASDKTQYF	TGTGCCAGCAGCGTAGCGAGTGATAAAACCCAGTACTTC	13	TRBV9	TRBJ2-5	-	-
CASSEPLGGETQYF	TGTGCCAGCAGTGAACCCTTGGGGGGAGAGACCCAGTACTTC	14	TRBV6-1	TRBJ2-5	few	-
CASSLLRSNQPQHF	TGTGCCAGCAGTTTACTGCGTAGCAATCAGCCCCAGCATTTT	14	TRBV28	TRBJ1-5	few	-
CASSLIPGVTDTQYF	TGTGCCAGCAGCCTCATCCCCGGGGTCACAGATACGCAGTATTTT	15	TRBV11-2	TRBJ2-3	-	-
CAWSSTGSNQPQHF	TGTGCCTGGAGTTCTACAGGTTCTAATCAGCCCCAGCATTTT	14	TRBV30	TRBJ1-5	-	-
CASSDGTPSNQPQHF	TGTGCCAGCAGCGACGGGACCCCTAGCAATCAGCCCCAGCATTTT	15	TRBV27	TRBJ1-5	few	-
CASSIGTTEAFF	TGTGCCAGTAGTATTGGGACGACAGAAGCTTTCTTT	12	TRBV19	TRBJ1-1	once	-
CASPEGSSYNEQFF	TGTGCCAGCCCCGAAGGTTCCTCCTACAATGAGCAGTTCTTC	14	TRBV27	TRBJ2-1	-	-
CASSQVLDSSHEQYF	TGCGCCAGCAGCCAGGTTTTGGACAGTTCCCACGAGCAGTACTTC	15	TRBV4-1	TRBJ2-7	-	-
CASSLGQGDEQYF	TGTGCCAGCAGCTTGGGACAGGGCGACGAGCAGTACTTC	13	TRBV5-4	TRBJ2-7	-	TRBD1
CASSPDLDVEQYF	TGCGCCAGCAGCCCGGACCTGGACGTCGAGCAGTACTTC	13	TRBV4-1	TRBJ2-7	-	-
CASSMTVEPAEQFF	TGTGCCAGCAGTATGACAGTCGAACCCGCTGAGCAGTTCTTC	14	TRBV27	TRBJ2-1	-	-
CASSQEGLLIDEQFF	TGTGCCAGCAGCCAGGAGGGATTACTTATCGATGAGCAGTTCTTC	15	TRBV7-2	TRBJ2-1	-	-
CASSVESAGLDIQYF	TGTGCCAGCAGCGTAGAATCGGCGGGGTTGGACATTCAGTACTTC	15	TRBV9	TRBJ2-4	-	-
CASSVLADTGELFF	TGTGCCAGCAGCGTCCTAGCGGACACCGGGGAGCTGTTTTTT	14	TRBV9	TRBJ2-2	-	TRBD2
CASSDSYEQYF	TGTGCCAGCAGCGATTCCTACGAGCAGTACTTC	11	TRBV7-9	TRBJ2-7	-	-
CASSLLTKMNTEAFF	TGTGCCAGCAGTTTACTGACAAAAATGAACACTGAAGCTTTCTTT	15	TRBV28	TRBJ1-1	-	-
CASSPSRPEYEQYF	TGTGCCAGCAGCCCCTCACGGCCCGAATACGAGCAGTACTTC	14	TRBV7-9	TRBJ2-7	-	-
CASSIGAAHNEQFF	TGTGCCAGTAGTATCGGGGCAGCACACAATGAGCAGTTCTTC	14	TRBV19	TRBJ2-1	-	-
CASSQFPGQNEKLFF	TGCGCCAGCAGCCAATTCCCGGGACAGAATGAAAAACTGTTTTTT	15	TRBV4-1	TRBJ1-4	-	TRBD1
CASSFSGTEAFF	TGTGCCAGCAGTTTCTCGGGAACTGAAGCTTTCTTT	12	TRBV28	TRBJ1-1	-	-
CATISRDRIYGYTF	TGTGCCACCATAAGCCGGGACAGAATCTATGGCTACACCTTC	14	TRBV6-5	TRBJ1-2	-	TRBD1